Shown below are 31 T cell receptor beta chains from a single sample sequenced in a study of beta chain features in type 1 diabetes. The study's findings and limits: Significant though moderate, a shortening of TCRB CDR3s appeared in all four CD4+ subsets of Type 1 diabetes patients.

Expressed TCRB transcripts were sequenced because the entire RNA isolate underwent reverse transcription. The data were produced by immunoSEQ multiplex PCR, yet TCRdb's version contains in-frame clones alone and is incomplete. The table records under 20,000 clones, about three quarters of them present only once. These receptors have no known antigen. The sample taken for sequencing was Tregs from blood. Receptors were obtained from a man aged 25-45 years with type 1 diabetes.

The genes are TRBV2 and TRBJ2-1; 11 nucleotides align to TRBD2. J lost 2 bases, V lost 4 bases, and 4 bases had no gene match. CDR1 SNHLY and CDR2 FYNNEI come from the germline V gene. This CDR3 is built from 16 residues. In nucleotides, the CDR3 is TGTGCCAGCAGTGCGAGTAGCGGGGGGGCCTACAATGAGCAGTTCTTC. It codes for CASSASSGGAYNEQFF.

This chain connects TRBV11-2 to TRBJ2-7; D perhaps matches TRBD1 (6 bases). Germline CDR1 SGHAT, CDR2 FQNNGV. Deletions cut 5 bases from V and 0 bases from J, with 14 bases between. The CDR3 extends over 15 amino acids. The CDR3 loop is CASSVNRDSSYEQYF. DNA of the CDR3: TGTGCCAGCAGCGTTAACAGGGATTCCTCCTACGAGCAGTACTTC. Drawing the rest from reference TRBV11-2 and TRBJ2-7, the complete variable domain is EAGVAQSPRYKIIEKRQSVAFWCNPISGHATLYWYQQILGQGPKLLIQFQNNGVVDDSQLPKDRFSAERLKGVDSTLKIQPAKLEDSAVYLCASSVNRDSSYEQYFGPGTRLTVT.

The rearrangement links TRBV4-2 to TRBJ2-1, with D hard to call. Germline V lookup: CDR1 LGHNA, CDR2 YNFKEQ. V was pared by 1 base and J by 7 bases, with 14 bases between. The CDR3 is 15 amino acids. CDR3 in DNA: TGTGCCAGCAGCCAAGTAGGTGACTTCAGTAATGAGCAGTTCTTC. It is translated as CASSQVGDFSNEQFF.

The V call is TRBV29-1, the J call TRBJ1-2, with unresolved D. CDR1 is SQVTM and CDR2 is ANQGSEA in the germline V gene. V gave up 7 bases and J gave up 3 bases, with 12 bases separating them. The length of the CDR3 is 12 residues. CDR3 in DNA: TGCAGCGCCGTAGCGGGGTACTATGGCTACACCTTC. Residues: CSAVAGYYGYTF.

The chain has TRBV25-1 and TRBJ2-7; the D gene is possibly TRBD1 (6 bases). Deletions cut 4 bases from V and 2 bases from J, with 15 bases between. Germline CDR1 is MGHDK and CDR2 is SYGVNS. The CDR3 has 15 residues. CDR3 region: CASSGPRGGTYEQYF. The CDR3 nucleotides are TGTGCCAGCAGTGGCCCGCGAGGGGGTACCTACGAGCAGTACTTC.

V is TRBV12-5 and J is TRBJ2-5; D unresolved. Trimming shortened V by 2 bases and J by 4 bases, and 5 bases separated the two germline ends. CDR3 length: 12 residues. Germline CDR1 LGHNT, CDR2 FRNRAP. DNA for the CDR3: TGTGCTAGTGGTTTGAGACTAGAGACCCAGTACTTC. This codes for CASGLRLETQYF.

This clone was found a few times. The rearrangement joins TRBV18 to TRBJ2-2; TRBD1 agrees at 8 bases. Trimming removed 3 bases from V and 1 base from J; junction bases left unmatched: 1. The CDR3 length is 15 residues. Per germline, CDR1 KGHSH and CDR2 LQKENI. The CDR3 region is CASSPGQGNTGELFF. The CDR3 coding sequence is TGTGCCAGCTCACCCGGACAGGGGAACACCGGGGAGCTGTTTTTT.

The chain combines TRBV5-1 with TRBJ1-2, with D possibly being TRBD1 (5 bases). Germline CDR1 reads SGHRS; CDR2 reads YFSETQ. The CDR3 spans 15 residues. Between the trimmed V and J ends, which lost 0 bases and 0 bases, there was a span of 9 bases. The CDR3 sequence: CASSLAGDSNYGYTF. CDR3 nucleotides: TGCGCCAGCAGCTTGGCGGGGGACTCTAACTATGGCTACACCTTC.

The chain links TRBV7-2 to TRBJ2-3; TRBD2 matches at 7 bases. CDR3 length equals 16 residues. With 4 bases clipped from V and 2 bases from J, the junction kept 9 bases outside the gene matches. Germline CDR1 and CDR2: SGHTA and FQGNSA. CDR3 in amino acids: CASSSRLALPTDTQYF. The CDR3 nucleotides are TGTGCCAGCAGCTCCCGACTAGCTCTCCCCACAGATACGCAGTATTTT.

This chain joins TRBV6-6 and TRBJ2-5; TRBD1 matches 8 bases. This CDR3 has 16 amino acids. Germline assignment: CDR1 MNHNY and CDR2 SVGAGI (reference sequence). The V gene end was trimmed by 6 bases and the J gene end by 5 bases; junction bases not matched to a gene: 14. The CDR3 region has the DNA TGTGCCAGCAGACCCTTCGGACAGGGACACTTGGAGACCCAGTACTTC. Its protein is CASRPFGQGHLETQYF.

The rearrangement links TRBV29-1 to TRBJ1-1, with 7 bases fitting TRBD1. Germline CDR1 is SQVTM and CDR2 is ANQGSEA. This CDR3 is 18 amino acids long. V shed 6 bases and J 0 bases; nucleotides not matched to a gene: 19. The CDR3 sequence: CSVSRGPGALTMNTEAFF. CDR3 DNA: TGCAGCGTCTCAAGGGGGCCAGGGGCCCTAACAATGAACACTGAAGCTTTCTTT.

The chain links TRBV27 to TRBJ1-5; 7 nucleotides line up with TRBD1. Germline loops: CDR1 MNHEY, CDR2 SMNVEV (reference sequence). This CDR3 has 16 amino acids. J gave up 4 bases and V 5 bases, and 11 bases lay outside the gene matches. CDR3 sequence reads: CASSPTRTGMNQPQHF. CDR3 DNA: TGTGCCAGCAGTCCTACTCGGACAGGTATGAATCAGCCCCAGCATTTT.

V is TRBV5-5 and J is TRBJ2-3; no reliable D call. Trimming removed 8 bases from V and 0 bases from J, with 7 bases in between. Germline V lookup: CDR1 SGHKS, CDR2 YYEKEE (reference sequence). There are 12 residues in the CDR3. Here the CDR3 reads CASQASTDTQYF. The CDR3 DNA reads TGTGCCAGTCAAGCTAGCACAGATACGCAGTATTTT. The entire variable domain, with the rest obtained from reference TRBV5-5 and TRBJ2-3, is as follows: DAGVTQSPTHLIKTRGQQVTLRCSPISGHKSVSWYQQVLGQGPQFIFQYYEKEERGRGNFPDRFSARQFPNYSSELNVNALLLGDSALYLCASQASTDTQYFGPGTRLTVL.

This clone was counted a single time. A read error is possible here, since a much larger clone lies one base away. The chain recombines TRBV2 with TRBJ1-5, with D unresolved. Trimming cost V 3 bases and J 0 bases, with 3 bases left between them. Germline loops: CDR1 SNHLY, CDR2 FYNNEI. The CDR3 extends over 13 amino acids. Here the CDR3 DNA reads TGTGCCAGCAGTGACAGTAGCAATCAGCCCCAGCATTTT. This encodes CASSDSSNQPQHF.

The chain's CDR3 is CASSPLLSNTEAFF. CDR3 nucleotides: TGTGCCAGCAGCCCACTCTTATCCAACACTGAAGCTTTCTTT. This sequence joins TRBV7-2 and TRBJ1-1, with D hard to call. V dropped 5 bases and J dropped 2 bases, with 12 bases sitting between them. The CDR3 consists of 14 residues. Germline V CDR1 and CDR2: SGHTA, FQGNSA.

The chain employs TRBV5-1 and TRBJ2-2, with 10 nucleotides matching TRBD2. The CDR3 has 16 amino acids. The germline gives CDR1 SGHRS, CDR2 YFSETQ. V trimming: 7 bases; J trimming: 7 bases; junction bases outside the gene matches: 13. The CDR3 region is CASSGTSVRRGGELFF. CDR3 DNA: TGCGCCAGCTCCGGGACTAGCGTAAGACGAGGCGGGGAGCTGTTTTTT.

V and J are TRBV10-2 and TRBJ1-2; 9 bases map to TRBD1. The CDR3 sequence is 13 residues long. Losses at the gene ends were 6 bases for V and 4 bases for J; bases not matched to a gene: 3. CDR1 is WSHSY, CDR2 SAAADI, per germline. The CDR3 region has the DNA TGCGCCAGCAGGACAGGGGGGCTCTATGGCTACACCTTC. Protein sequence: CASRTGGLYGYTF.

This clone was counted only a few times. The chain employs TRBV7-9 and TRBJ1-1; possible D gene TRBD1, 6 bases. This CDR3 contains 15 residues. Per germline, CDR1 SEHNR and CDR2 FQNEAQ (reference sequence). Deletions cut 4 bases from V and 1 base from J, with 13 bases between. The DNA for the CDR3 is TGTGCCAGCAGCTCCTGGGACATATCGAACACTGAAGCTTTCTTT. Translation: CASSSWDISNTEAFF.

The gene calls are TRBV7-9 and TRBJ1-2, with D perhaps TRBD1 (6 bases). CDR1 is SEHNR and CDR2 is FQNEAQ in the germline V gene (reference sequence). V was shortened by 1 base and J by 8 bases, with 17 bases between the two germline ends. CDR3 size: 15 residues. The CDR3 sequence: CASSLGPGTQRGYTF. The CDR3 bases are TGTGCCAGCAGCTTAGGGCCCGGGACACAGAGAGGCTACACCTTC.

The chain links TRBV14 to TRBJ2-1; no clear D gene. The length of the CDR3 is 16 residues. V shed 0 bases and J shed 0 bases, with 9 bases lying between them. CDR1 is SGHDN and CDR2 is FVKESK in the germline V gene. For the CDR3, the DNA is TGTGCCAGCAGCCAAGAGGGCCATCCCTCCTACAATGAGCAGTTCTTC. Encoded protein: CASSQEGHPSYNEQFF.

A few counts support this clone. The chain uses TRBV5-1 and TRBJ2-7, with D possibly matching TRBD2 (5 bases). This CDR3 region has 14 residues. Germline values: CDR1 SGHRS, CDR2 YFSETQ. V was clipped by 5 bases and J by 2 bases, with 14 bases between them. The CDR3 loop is CASRNGLGTYEQYF. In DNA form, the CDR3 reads TGCGCCAGCAGGAACGGACTGGGAACCTACGAGCAGTACTTC.

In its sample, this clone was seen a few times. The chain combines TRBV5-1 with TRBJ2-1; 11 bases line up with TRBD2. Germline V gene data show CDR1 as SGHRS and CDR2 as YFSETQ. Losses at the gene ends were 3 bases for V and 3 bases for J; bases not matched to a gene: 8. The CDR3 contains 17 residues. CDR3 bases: TGCGCCAGCAGCTCATTACAGACTAGCGGGATCTACAATGAGCAGTTCTTC. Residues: CASSSLQTSGIYNEQFF.

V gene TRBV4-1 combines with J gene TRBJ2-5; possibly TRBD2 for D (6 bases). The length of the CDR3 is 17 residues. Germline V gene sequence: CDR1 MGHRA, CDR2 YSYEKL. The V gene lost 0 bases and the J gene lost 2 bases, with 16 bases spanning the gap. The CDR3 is CASSQDSGEEGQETQYF. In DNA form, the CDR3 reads TGCGCCAGCAGCCAAGATTCCGGGGAGGAGGGTCAAGAGACCCAGTACTTC.

DNA of the CDR3: TGCGCCAGCAGCCTTCAGGGTTTAGGCAATCAGCCCCAGCATTTT. It yields the protein CASSLQGLGNQPQHF. V is TRBV5-1 and J is TRBJ1-5; the D gene is possibly TRBD1 (5 bases). V was clipped by 4 bases and J by 2 bases, with 13 bases between them. The CDR3 consists of 15 residues. Per the germline V gene, CDR1 is SGHRS and CDR2 is YFSETQ.

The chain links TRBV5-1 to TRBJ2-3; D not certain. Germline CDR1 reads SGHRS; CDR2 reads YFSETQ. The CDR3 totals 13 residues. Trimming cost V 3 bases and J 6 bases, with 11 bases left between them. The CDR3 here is CASSSSGLDTQYF. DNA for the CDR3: TGCGCCAGCAGCTCCTCCGGTTTGGATACGCAGTATTTT.

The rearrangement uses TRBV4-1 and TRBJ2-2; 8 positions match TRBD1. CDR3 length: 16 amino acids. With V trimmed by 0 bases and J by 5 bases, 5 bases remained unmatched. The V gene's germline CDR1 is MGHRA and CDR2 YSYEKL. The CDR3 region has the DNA TGCGCCAGCAGCCAAGATCGGACAGGGAGTACCGGGGAGCTGTTTTTT. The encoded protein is CASSQDRTGSTGELFF.

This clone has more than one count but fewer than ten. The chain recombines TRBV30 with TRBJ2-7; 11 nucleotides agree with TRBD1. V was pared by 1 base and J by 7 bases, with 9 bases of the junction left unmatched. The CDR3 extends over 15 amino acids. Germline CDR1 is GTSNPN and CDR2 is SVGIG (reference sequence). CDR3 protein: CAWSGIGQGAVEQYF. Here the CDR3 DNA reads TGTGCCTGGAGTGGGATCGGACAGGGGGCGGTTGAGCAGTACTTC. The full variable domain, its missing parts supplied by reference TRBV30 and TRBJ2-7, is SQTIHQWPATLVQPVGSPLSLECTVEGTSNPNLYWYRQAAGRGLQLLFYSVGIGQISSEVPQNLSASRPQDRQFILSSKKLLLSDSGFYLCAWSGIGQGAVEQYFGPGTRLTVT.

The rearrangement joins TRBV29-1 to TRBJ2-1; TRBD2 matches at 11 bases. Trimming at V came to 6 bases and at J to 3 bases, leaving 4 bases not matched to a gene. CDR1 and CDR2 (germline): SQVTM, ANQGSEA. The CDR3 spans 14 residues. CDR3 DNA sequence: TGCAGCGTGAGGACTAGCGGGTTCTACAATGAGCAGTTCTTC. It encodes CSVRTSGFYNEQFF.

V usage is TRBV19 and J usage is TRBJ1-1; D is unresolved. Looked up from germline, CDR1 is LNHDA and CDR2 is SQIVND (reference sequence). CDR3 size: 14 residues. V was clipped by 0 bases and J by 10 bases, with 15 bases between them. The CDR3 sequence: CASSIDDGGSRAFF. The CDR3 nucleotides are TGTGCCAGTAGTATAGACGATGGCGGGAGTAGAGCTTTCTTT.

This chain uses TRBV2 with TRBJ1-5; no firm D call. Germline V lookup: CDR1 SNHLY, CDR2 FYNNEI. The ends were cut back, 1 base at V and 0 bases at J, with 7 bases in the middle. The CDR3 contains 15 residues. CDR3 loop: CASSEEYSSNQPQHF. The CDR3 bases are TGTGCCAGCAGTGAAGAGTACAGTAGCAATCAGCCCCAGCATTTT.

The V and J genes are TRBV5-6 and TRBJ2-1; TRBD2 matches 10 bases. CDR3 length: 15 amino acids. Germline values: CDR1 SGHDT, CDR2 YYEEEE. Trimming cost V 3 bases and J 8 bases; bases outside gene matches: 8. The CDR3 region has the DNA TGTGCCAGCAGCTCGGGGCTAGCGGGAGTGTATGAGCAGTTCTTC. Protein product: CASSSGLAGVYEQFF.